This T cell receptor beta chain was sequenced for a study of blood T cell repertoires in COVID-19 (dated by TCRdb to about 2020). Study-level background: Samples from collaborators originated in the United States, Italy and Spain and spanned both the acute and convalescent phases of COVID-19. The material from the prospective study consisted of cDNA or gDNA derived from T cells, B-cell-depleted T cells, or PBMCs. The dataset comprised deeply sampled blood TCRbeta repertoires from subjects exposed to, actively infected with, or recovered from COVID-19. The repertoires were released in a freely available public database intended as a resource for research on the immune response to SARS-CoV-2. The samples were drawn from the first 160 participants of the ongoing ImmuneRACE study and from over a thousand subjects provided by 6 global collaborators. Sample metadata almost always included a de-identified subject ID, COVID-19 status, age in years and sex. Where HLA class I and class II types were available, the types were taken from metadata supplied by the sample provider, not from assay-based typing. General study outcomes and caveats: The amount of clinical and demographic metadata varied by source and participant and was provided uncurated.

The cysteine opens and the phenylalanine closes a CDR3 of 16 amino acids. Just the 48-base CDR3 DNA is kept, in frame starting at base 1. According to the germline V gene (reference sequence), CDR1 reads MNHEY and CDR2 reads SMNVEV. V loses 5 bases at its end and J loses 1 base; junction bases beyond the gene matches: 7. Worth noting for this clone: Its recognized antigen is unknown. No base quality information exists; no much larger clone differs at one position.

Each collaborating institution followed its own protocols to collect whole blood in K2EDTA tubes. Collaborator samples were shipped for TCRbeta analysis as frozen whole blood, isolated PBMCs, or DNA extracted from either sample type. TCRbeta CDR3 regions were amplified from genomic DNA using the immunoSEQ Assay, a bias-controlled multiplex PCR. The original pipeline was this. Within the assay, amplification of reference gene primers was used to estimate how many nucleated cells each sample contained. To quantify the absolute abundance of each unique TCRbeta CDR3 rearrangement, sequence reads were collapsed and filtered. For each sample, productive Simpson clonality was calculated as the square root of Simpson's diversity index across productive rearrangements. TCRdb mirrors the immuneACCESS table, restricted to in-frame sequences. Some clones are absent from its copies; in checked studies, under half trace to an unresolved V gene, and the reason for the others is unknown. That table is the source of V, J and clone size, and D and trimming were worked out from the DNA. This sample lists approximately 56,000 clones; approximately 89% were detected once. The top ten clonotypes cover approximately 8.1% of the sample.

The rearranged segments are TRBV27 and TRBJ2-3, with 9 central nucleotides matching TRBD1. The specimen sequenced was peripheral blood. The source of this sequence is an elderly man with active or convalescent COVID-19. The CDR3 protein sequence reads: CASSKNRGLGTDTQYF. In nucleotides, the sequence is TGTGCCAGCAGTAAAAACAGGGGGCTAGGCACAGATACGCAGTATTTT.